The present entry profiles one TCR beta chain with its context. This record comes from a study of blood T cell repertoires in COVID-19. Background on the study: The samples span acute and convalescent COVID-19 from the United States, Italy and Spain. PBMCs, B-cell-depleted T cells, or T cells were the source of the cDNA or gDNA that made up the material.

Data came from immunoSEQ multiplex PCR; TCRdb stores just in-frame clones and leaves some out. The data hold about 84,000 clones, with nearly 85% observed a single time. The sequenced sample was peripheral blood. This sequence was found in a woman older than 75 with acute or convalescent COVID-19.

CDR3 coding DNA: TGTGCCAGCAGCCAAGGGACAGGGGGAGCGTTCTTC. Protein product: CASSQGTGGAFF. This rearrangement joins TRBV3-1 (or the pseudogene TRBV3-2) to TRBJ2-1; 10 bases align to TRBD1. Germline CDR1 reads LGHDT; CDR2 reads YNNKEL (reference sequence). V gave up 1 base and J gave up 15 bases; unmatched junction bases: 3. This CDR3 has 12 amino acids.